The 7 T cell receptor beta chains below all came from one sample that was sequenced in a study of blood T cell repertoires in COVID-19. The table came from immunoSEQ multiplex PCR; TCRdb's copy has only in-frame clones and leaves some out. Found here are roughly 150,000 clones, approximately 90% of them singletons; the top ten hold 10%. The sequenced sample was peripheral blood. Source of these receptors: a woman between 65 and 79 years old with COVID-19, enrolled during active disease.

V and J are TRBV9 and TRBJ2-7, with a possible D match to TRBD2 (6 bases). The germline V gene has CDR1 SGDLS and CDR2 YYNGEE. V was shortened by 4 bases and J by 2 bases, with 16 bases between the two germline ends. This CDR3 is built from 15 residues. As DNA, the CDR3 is TGTGCCAGCAGCCCCAGGGACTTCCCTACCTACGAGCAGTACTTC. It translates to CASSPRDFPTYEQYF.

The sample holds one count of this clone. The CDR3: CATSDHGGNTIYF. Here the CDR3 DNA reads TGTGCCACCAGTGATCACGGTGGAAACACCATATATTTT. The genes are TRBV24-1 and TRBJ1-3; no reliable D call. Between the trimmed V and J ends, which lost 3 bases and 3 bases, there was a span of 5 bases. This CDR3 has 13 amino acids. Germline loops: CDR1 KGHDR, CDR2 SFDVKD.

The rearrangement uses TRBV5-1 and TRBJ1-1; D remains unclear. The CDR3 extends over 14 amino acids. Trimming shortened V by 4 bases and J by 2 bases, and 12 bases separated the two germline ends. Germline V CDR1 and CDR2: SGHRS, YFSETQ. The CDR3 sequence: CASSVRILNTEAFF. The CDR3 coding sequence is TGCGCCAGCAGCGTAAGAATACTAAACACTGAAGCTTTCTTT.

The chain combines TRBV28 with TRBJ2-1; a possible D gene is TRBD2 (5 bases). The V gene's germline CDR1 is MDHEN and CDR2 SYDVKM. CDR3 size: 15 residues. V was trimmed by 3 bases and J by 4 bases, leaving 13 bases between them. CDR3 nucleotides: TGTGCCAGCAGTTTCCCCGGACTGAGATACAATGAGCAGTTCTTC. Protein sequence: CASSFPGLRYNEQFF. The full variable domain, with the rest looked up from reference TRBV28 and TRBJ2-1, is DVKVTQSSRYLVKRTGEKVFLECVQDMDHENMFWYRQDPGLGLRLIYFSYDVKMKEKGDIPEGYSVSREKKERFSLILESASTNQTSMYLCASSFPGLRYNEQFFGPGTRLTVL.

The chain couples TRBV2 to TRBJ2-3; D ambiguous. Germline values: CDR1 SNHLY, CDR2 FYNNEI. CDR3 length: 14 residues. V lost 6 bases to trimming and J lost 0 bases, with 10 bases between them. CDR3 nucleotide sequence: TGTGCCAGCAGCACGAGGAGAAGCACAGATACGCAGTATTTT. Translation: CASSTRRSTDTQYF.

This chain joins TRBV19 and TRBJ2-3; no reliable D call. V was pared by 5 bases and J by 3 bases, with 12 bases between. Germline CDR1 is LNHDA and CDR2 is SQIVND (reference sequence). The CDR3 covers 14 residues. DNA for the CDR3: TGTGCCAGTAGTTCGGCAGCACTAACAGATACGCAGTATTTT. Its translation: CASSSAALTDTQYF.

The CDR3 sequence is CASSLQPGDIQYF. CDR3 sequence (DNA): TGTGCCAGCAGCTTACAGCCCGGGGACATTCAGTACTTC. The V and J genes are TRBV7-2 and TRBJ2-4; a weak D match, TRBD2 (5 bases). The germline V and J ends were trimmed by 2 bases and 8 bases, with 10 bases remaining between them. The germline V gene encodes CDR1 SGHTA and CDR2 FQGNSA. The CDR3 loop spans 13 amino acids. The full variable domain, in which reference TRBV7-2 and TRBJ2-4 provide the parts outside the CDR3, is GAGVSQSPSNKVTEKGKDVELRCDPISGHTALYWYRQSLGQGLEFLIYFQGNSAPDKSGLPSDRFSAERTGGSVSTLTIQRTQQEDSAVYLCASSLQPGDIQYFGAGTRLSVL.